The clone carrying this T cell receptor (beta chain) was detected many times. Its target is unknown. The data were obtained in a study of T cells in Graves' hyperthyroidism and ophthalmopathy. Whole-study findings and limits: Ophthalmopathy was distinguished from stable hyperthyroidism by 13 V-J signatures.

Amplification targeted TCR beta CDR3 regions from RNA transcripts. First-round RT-PCR with HTBI primers amplified the TCR CDR3 region. TCRdb redid the calling of the multiplex PCR reads with MiXCR, one entry per CDR3 protein. The table includes 730,000 or so distinct CDR3 sequences, roughly 20% detected once. Germline assignment: CDR1 DFQATT and CDR2 SNEGSKA (reference sequence). Trimming pared 0 bases from V and 0 bases from J, leaving 11 bases between. CDR3 length equals 15 residues. Fresh peripheral blood, 9.5 to 10 ml of it, supplied the PBMCs. Material: blood. The sequence came from a woman aged 45 to 65 with Graves' hyperthyroidism that later progressed to Graves' ophthalmopathy. The chain employs TRBV20-1 and TRBJ1-1; D may be TRBD1 (5 bases). The CDR3 protein is CSARDFAGMNTEAFF. Here the CDR3 DNA reads TGCAGTGCTAGAGATTTTGCAGGGATGAACACTGAAGCTTTCTTT.